The clone carrying this T cell receptor (beta chain) was recorded once. The sample originates from a study of shared clonotypes between healthy human individuals. Produced via immunoSEQ multiplex PCR; TCRdb's table is partial and in-frame only. The profile shows millions of clones, about 95% of them singletons. Germline values: CDR1 SGHNT, CDR2 YYREEE (reference sequence). The CDR3 runs to 15 residues. Trimming took off 2 bases at V and 1 base at J, with 9 bases between the two ends. The sequencing sample was made of naive CD4+ T cells sorted from blood. Subset specified: CD45RA+ positively selected. V gene TRBV5-4 combines with J gene TRBJ2-2; perhaps TRBD2 as D (5 bases). This TCR was recovered from a man aged 18 to 30 in good health. CDR3: CASSLAEKNTGELFF. The DNA of the CDR3 is TGTGCCAGCAGCTTAGCGGAGAAGAACACCGGGGAGCTGTTTTTT.